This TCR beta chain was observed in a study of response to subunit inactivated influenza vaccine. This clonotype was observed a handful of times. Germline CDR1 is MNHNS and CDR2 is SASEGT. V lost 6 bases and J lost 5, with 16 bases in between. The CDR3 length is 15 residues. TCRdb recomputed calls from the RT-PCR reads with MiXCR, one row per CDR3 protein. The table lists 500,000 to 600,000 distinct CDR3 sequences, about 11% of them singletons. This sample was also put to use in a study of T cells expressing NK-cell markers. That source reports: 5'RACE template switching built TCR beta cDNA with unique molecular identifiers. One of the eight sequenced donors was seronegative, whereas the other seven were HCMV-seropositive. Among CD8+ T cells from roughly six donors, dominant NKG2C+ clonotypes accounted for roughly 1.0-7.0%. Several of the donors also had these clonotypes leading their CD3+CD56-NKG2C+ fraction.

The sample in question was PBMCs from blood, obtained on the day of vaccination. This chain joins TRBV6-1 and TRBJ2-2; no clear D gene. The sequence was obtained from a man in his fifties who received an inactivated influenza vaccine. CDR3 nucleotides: TGTGCCAGCAGCCCCCTGCCCTATGAGACCGGGGAGCTGTTTTTT. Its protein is CASSPLPYETGELFF.